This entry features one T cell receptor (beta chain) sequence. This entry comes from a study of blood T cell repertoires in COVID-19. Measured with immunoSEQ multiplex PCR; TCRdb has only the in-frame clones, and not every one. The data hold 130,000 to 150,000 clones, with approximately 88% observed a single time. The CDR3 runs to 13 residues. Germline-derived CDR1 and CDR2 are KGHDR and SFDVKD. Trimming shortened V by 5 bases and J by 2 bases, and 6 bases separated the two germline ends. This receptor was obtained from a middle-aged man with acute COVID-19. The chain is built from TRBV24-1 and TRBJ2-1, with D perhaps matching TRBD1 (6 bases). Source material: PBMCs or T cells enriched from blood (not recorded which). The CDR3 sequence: CATSGGPYNEQFF. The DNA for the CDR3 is TGTGCCACCAGTGGGGGGCCCTACAATGAGCAGTTCTTC.